This T cell receptor beta chain was found in a study of T cells in Graves' hyperthyroidism and ophthalmopathy. Turning to the study itself: Peripheral blood was obtained at initial diagnosis, preceding any treatment.

V lost 1 base and J lost 6; bases outside the gene matches: 2. The CDR3 is made up of 13 amino acids. The V gene's germline CDR1 is SGHAT and CDR2 FQNNGV. Researchers amplified the TCR beta CDR3 regions from RNA transcripts. HTBI primers drove first-round RT-PCR of the TCR CDR3. Each CDR3 protein gets one entry after TCRdb re-called the multiplex PCR reads with MiXCR. The sample yields a few hundred thousand distinct CDR3 sequences, approximately 15% seen once. Study outcomes and limitations: Most clonotypes expanded in the thyroid (above 0.001) were also present in blood.

This clonotype came up many times. The antigen remains undetermined. The sequence was collected from a woman aged 18-35 years with Graves' hyperthyroidism. Specimen: blood. This chain connects TRBV11-2 to TRBJ1-2; 7 positions agree with TRBD1. The CDR3 coding sequence is TGTGCCAGCAGCTTAGGACAGGGTAATGGCTACACCTTC. Protein product: CASSLGQGNGYTF.